The sequence of this T cell receptor (beta chain) was determined in a study of cytomegalovirus exposure and HLA in healthy donors. General observations from the study: Reportedly, TCR beta sequences accurately predicted HLA-A and HLA-B alleles in most subjects. A previous analysis found most TCR beta V segments productive roughly 87% or roughly 30% of the time. There were some public TCRs occurring in many donors, but most TCR sequences were rare.

This clone was detected only once. The antigen is unknown. Both 60 Vbeta primers and 13 Jbeta primers went into the PCR. TCRdb's table, derived via immunoSEQ multiplex PCR, lists solely in-frame clones and lacks some. Of some 110,000 clones listed, 77% are singletons. Per germline, CDR1 SGDLS and CDR2 YYNGEE. The ends were cut back, 0 bases at V and 0 bases at J, with 12 bases in the middle. This CDR3 contains 16 residues. This clonotype originated in a man aged 50-59 years in good health and CMV-seropositive. The specimen was PBMCs. This chain connects TRBV9 to TRBJ2-5, with a possible D match to TRBD1 (5 bases). In nucleotides, the CDR3 is TGTGCCAGCAGCGTAGGAGGACACTCGTACCAAGAGACCCAGTACTTC. Protein sequence: CASSVGGHSYQETQYF.